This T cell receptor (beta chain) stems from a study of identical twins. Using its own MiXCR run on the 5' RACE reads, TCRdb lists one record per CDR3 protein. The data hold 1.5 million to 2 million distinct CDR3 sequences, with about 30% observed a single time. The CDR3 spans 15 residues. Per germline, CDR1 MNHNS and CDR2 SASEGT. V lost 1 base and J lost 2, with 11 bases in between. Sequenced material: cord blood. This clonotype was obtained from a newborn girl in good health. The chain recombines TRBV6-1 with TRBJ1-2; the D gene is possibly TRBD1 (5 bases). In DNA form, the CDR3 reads TGTGCCAGCAGTGAAGGAGCCAGGGCCAACTATGGCTACACCTTC. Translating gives CASSEGARANYGYTF.